This paragraph covers one T cell receptor beta chain sequence. The table came from immunoSEQ multiplex PCR; TCRdb's copy has only in-frame clones and leaves some out. The sample records about 51,000 clones, about four fifths being singletons. These data originate in a study of control samples from healthy donors and cancer patients. This receptor was taken from a man between 70 and 80 years old in good health. What was sequenced was blood.

The CDR3 is CASSPSGTAGELFF. The CDR3 region has the DNA TGTGCCAGCAGCCCTAGCGGGACGGCCGGGGAGCTGTTTTTT. This rearrangement joins TRBV11-1 to TRBJ2-2; 9 nucleotides align to TRBD2. The CDR3 covers 14 residues. V dropped 5 bases and J dropped 6; count of bases not matched to a gene: 4. Germline CDR1 is SGHAT and CDR2 is FQDESV (reference sequence).